Only one count was recorded for the clone carrying this T cell receptor (beta chain). Deep-level assay runs were performed. The quantity of DNA used in unsorted PBMC replicate PCRs was around 300 ng, corresponding to 25,000 to 35,000 T cell genomes. Here immunoSEQ multiplex PCR was the method, and the copy in TCRdb shows in-frame clones only, minus some. This table has about 480,000 clones, about 80% appearing once. These data are taken from a study of shared clonotypes between healthy human individuals. Sequenced input: PBMCs. The sequence was collected from a woman in her thirties or forties in good health. Some clones in this sample may be carry-over from other donors' samples.

CDR3 in DNA: TGTGCCAGCAGTCTAGGGACAGGGGGCCGGAATGAGCAGTTCTTC. Protein product: CASSLGTGGRNEQFF. The chain employs TRBV27 and TRBJ2-1; 12 nucleotides line up with TRBD1. This CDR3 has 15 amino acids. The germline gives CDR1 MNHEY, CDR2 SMNVEV (reference sequence). The V segment lost 5 bases and the J segment 7 bases; nucleotides outside the gene matches: 6.